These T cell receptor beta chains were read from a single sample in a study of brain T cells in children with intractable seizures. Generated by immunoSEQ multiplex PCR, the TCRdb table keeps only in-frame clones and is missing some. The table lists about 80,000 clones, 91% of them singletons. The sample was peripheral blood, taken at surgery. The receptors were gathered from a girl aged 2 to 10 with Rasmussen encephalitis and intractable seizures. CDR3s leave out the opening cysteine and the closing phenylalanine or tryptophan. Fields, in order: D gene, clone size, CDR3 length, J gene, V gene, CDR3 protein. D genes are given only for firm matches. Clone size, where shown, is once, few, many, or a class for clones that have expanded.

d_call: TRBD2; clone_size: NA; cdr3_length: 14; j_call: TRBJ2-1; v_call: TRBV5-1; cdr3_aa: ASSLASGGSYNEQF
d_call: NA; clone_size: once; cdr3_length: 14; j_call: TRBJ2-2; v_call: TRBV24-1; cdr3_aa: ATSDRWTANTGELF
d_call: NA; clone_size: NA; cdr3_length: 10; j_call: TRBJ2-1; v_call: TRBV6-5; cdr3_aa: ASTNRENEQF
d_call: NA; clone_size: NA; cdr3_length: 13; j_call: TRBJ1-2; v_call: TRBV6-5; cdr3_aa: ASSYSYTARYGYT
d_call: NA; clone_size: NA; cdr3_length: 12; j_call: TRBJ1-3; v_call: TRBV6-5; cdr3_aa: ASKGVGAGNTIY
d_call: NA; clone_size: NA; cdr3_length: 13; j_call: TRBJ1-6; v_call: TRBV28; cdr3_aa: ASRSGGITNSPLH
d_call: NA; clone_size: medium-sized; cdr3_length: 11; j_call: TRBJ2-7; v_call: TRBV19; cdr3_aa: ASSMSRGHEQY
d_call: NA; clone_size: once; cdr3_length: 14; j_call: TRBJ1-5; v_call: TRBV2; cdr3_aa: ASSDAWGLSNQPQH
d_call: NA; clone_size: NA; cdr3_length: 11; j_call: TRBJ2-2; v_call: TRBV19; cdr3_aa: ASSIRTGGELF
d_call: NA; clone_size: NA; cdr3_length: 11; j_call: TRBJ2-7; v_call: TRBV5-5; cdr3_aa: ASSPETSYEQY
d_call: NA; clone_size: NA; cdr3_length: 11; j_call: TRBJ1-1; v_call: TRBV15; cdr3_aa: ATSRDPWGEAF
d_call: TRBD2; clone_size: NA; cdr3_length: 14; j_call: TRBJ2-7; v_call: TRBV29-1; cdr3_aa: SVEGTELAGEYEQY
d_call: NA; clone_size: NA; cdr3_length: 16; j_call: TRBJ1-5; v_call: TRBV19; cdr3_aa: ASSPDHARDLRHQPQH
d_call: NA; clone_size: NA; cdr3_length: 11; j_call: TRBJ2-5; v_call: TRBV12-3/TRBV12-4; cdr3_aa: ASSPGVRETQY
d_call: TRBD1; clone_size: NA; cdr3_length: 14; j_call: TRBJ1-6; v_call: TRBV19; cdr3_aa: ASRTSGDRGESPLH
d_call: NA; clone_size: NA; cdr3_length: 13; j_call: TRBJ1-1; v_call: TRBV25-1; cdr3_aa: ASSGGMVPRTEAF
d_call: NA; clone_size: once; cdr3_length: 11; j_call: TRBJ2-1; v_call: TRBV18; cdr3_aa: ASSLRSDNEQF
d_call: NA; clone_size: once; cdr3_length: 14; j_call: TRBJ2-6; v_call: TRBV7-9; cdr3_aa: ASSLATGSGANVLT
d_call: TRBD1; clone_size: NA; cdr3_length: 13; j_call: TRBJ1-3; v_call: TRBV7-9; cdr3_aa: ASSPQRTGGNTIY
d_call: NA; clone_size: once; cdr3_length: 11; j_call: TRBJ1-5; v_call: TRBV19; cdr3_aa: ASNQGGNQPQH
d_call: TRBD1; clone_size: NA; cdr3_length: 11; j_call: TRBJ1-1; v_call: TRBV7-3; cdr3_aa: ASSPQGWTEAF
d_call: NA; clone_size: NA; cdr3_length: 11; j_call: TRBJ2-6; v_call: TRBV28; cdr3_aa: ASRISGANVLT
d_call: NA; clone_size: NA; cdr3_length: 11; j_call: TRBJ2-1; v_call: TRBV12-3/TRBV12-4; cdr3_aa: ASSLVEIYEQF
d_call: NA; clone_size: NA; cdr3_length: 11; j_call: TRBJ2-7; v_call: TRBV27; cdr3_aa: ASSSGIVYEQY
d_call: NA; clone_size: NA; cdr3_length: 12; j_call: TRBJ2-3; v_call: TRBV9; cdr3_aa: ASSVALATDTQY
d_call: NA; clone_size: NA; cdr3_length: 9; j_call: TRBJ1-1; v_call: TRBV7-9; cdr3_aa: ASSLNTEAF
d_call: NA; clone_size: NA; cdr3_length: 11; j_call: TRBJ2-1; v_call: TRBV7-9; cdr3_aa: ASSSSSPNEQF
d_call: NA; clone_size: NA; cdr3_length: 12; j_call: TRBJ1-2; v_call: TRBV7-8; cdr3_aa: ASTSGRINYGYT
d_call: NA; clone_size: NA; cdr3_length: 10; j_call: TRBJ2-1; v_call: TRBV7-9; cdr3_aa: ASSQQGNEQF
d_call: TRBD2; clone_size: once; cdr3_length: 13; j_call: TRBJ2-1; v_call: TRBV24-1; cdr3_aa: ATHPGTSENNEQF
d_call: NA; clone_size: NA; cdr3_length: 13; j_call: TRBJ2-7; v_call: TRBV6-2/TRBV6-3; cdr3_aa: ASSVPAGRPYEQY
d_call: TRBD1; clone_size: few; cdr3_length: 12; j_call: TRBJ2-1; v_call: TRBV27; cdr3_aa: ASSVWTGPNEQF
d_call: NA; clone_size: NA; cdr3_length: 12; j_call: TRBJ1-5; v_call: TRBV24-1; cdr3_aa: ATSDVGGNQPQH
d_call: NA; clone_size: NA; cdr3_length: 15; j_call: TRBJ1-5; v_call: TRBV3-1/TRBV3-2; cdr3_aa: ASSQDWTGASNQPQH
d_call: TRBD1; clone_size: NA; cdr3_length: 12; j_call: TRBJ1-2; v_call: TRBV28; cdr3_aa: ASSLIQGGGGYT
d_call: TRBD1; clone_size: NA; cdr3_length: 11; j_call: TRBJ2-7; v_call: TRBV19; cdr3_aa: ASKRTGVSEQY
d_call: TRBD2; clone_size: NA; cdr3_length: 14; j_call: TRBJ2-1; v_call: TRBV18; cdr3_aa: ASSPSAGGLDNEQF
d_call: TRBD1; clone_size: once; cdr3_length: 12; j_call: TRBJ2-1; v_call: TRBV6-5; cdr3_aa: ASSPGTGGGEQF
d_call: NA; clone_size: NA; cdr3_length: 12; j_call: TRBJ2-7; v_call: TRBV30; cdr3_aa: AWSVGGYSHEQY
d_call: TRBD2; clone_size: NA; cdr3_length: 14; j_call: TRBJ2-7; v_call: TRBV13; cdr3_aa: ASSLGLGAGAYEQY